This note documents a single T cell receptor beta chain sequence. Its matching antigen is unknown. CDR1 and CDR2 from the germline V gene are LNHDA and SQIVND (reference sequence). The CDR3 consists of 15 residues. J gave up 4 bases and V 7 bases, and 9 bases lay outside the gene matches. Using immunoSEQ multiplex PCR, the repertoire was profiled, and TCRdb retains in-frame clones only, with some absent. The data hold about 14,000 clones, with approximately 68% observed a single time. This sample was taken from a study of tumor-infiltrating lymphocytes in localized non-small cell lung cancer. The study's findings and limits: Compared with uninvolved lung, tumors showed higher T cell infiltration by TCRbeta sequencing. Tumor T-cell fraction from TCR sequencing was not associated with recurrence-free survival (p = 0.61).

The TCR sequence derives from a human donor with non-small cell lung cancer. Sequenced: lung tumor tissue. V is TRBV19 and J is TRBJ1-2; 10 nucleotides agree with TRBD1. CDR3 sequence reads: CASTSVGTGVYGYTF. In DNA form, the CDR3 reads TGTGCCAGTACCTCGGTGGGGACAGGGGTCTATGGCTACACCTTC.